This paragraph reports one T cell receptor beta chain. What it binds is unknown. The length of the CDR3 is 15 residues. Trimming cost V 2 bases and J 0 bases, with 10 bases left between them. The V gene's germline CDR1 is MNHEY and CDR2 SMNVEV (reference sequence). This entry is derived from a study of T cell repertoires in cytomegalovirus infection. Study details: HLA-B-restricted CMV epitopes that are well studied were used alongside recently identified HLA-C-restricted ones. Evidence of both CMV infection and a matching HLA type came from public TCR beta signatures.

TCRdb passed the reads through MiXCR, listing each CDR3 protein once. This sample has approximately 120,000 distinct CDR3 sequences, with roughly 32% found just once. Sample: CD8+ T cells from cultured PBMCs, taken from culture after CMV antigen stimulation. The rearrangement joins TRBV27 to TRBJ1-1; D possibly corresponds to TRBD1 (5 bases). The origin of this receptor is a human donor in good health (CMV status not recorded). Some clones in this sample may be carry-over from other donors' samples. DNA for the CDR3: TGTGCCAGCAGTTTAGTGGGGGTAATGAACACTGAAGCTTTCTTT. This codes for CASSLVGVMNTEAFF.